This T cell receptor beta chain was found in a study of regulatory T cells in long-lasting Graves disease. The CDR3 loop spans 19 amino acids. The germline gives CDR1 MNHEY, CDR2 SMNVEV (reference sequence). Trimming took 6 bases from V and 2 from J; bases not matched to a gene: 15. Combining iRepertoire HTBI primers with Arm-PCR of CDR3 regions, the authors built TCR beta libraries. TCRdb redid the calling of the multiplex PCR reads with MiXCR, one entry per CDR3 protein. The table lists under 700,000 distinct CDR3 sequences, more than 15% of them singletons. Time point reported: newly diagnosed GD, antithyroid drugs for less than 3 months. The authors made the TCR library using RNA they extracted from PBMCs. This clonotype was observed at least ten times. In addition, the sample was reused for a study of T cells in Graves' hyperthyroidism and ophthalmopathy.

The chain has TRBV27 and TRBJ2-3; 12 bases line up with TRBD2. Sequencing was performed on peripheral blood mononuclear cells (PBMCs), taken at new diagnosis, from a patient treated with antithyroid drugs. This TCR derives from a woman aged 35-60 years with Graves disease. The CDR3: CASSLLDRLAGDHTDTQYF. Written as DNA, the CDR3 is TGTGCCAGCAGCCTCCTCGACAGACTAGCGGGGGACCACACAGATACGCAGTATTTT.